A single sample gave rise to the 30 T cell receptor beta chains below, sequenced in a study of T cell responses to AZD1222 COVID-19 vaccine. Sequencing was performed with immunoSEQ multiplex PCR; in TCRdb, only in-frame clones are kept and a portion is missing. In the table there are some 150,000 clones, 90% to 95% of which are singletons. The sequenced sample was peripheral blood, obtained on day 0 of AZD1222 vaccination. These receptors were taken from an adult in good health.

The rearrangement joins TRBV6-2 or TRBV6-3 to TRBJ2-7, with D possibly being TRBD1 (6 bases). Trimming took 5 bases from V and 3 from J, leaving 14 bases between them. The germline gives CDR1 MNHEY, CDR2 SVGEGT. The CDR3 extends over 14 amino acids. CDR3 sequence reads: CASSLMTGFYEQYF. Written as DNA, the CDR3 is TGTGCCAGCAGTCTGATGACAGGATTCTACGAGCAGTACTTC.

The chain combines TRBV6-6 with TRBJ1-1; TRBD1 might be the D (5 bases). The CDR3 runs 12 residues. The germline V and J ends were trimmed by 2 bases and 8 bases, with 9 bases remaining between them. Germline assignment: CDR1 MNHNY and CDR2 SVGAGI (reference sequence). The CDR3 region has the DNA TGTGCCAGCAGTTACGGGCCAGGGGAAGCTTTCTTT. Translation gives CASSYGPGEAFF.

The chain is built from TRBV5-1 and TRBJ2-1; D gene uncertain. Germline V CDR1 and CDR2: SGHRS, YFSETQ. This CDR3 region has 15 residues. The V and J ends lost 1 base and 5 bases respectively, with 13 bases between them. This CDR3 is CASSLQEPINNEQFF. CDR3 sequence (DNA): TGCGCCAGCAGCTTGCAGGAACCTATTAACAATGAGCAGTTCTTC.

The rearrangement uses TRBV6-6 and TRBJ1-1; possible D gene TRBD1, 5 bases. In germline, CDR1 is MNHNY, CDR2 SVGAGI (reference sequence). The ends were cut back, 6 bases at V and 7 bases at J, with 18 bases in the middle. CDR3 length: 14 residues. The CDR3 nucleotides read TGTGCCAGCAGCGTAACGGGGACGTCAAATGAAGCTTTCTTT. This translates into CASSVTGTSNEAFF.

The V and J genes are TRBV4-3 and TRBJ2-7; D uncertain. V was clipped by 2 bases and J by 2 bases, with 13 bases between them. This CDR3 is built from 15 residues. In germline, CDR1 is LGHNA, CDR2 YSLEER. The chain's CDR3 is CASSQHFDPAYEQYF. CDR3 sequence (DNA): TGCGCCAGCAGCCAACACTTCGACCCTGCCTACGAGCAGTACTTC.

The CDR3 nucleotides are TGTGCCAGCAGTTCAGGTCTAGCGGGAGCAGGAAACAATGAGCAGTTCTTC. This codes for CASSSGLAGAGNNEQFF. This chain links TRBV27 with TRBJ2-1; the match to TRBD2 covers 10 bases. Unmatched junction bases numbered 11, after V lost 4 bases and J lost 5 bases. Germline V gives CDR1 MNHEY, CDR2 SMNVEV (reference sequence). There are 17 residues in the CDR3.

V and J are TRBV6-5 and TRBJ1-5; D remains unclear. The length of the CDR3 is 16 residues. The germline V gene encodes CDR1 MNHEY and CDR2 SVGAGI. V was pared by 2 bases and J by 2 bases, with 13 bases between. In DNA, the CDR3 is TGTGCCAGCAGTTACAAGGCAGGTTATGGCAATCAGCCCCAGCATTTT. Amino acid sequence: CASSYKAGYGNQPQHF.

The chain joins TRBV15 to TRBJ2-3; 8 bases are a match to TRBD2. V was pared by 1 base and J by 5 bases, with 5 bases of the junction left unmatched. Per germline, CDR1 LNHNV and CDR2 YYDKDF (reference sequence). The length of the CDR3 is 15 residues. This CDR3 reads CATSRAGGVLDTQYF. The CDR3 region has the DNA TGTGCCACCAGCAGAGCGGGGGGGGTATTAGATACGCAGTATTTT.

DNA of the CDR3: TGTGCCATCAGTGAAGGAGGGGTCAATGAAAAACTGTTTTTT. Translation: CAISEGGVNEKLFF. V and J are TRBV10-3 and TRBJ1-4; D perhaps matches TRBD1 (5 bases). The CDR3 totals 14 residues. CDR1 ENHRY and CDR2 SYGVKD come from the germline V gene. Trimming pared 3 bases from V and 5 bases from J, leaving 10 bases between.

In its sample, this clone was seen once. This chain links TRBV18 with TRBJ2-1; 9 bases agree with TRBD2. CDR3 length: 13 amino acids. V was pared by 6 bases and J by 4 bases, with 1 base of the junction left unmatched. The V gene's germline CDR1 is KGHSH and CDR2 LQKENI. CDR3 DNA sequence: TGTGCCAGCTCGGCGGGAGGGTACAATGAGCAGTTCTTC. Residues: CASSAGGYNEQFF.

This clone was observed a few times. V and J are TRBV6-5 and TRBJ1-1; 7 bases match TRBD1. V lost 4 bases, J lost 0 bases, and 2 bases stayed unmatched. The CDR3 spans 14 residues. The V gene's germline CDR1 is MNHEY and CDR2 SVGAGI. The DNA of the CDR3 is TGTGCCAGCAGTTGGGGGACAGTGAACACTGAAGCTTTCTTT. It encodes CASSWGTVNTEAFF.

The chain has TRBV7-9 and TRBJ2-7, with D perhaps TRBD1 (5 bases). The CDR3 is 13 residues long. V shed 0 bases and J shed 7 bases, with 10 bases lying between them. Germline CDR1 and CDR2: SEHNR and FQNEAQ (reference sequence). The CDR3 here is CASSLAQASEQYF. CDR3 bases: TGTGCCAGCAGCTTAGCACAGGCCTCGGAGCAGTACTTC. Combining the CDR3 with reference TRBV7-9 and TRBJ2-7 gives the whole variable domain DTGVSQNPRHKITKRGQNVTFRCDPISEHNRLYWYRQTLGQGPEFLTYFQNEAQLEKSRLLSDRFSAERPKGSFSTLEIQRTEQGDSAMYLCASSLAQASEQYFGPGTRLTVT.

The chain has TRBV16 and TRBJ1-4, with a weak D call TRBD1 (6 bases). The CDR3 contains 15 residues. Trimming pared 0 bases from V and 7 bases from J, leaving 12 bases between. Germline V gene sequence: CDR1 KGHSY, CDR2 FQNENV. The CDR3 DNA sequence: TGTGCCAGCAGCCAATCCGCAGGGGACTCTGAAAAACTGTTTTTT. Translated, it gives CASSQSAGDSEKLFF.

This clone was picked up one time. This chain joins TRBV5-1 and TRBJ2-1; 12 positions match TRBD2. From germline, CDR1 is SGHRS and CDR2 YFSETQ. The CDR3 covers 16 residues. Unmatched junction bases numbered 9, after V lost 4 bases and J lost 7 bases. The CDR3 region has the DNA TGCGCCAGCAGCCTTCGCGGCACTAGCGGGAGGAATGAGCAGTTCTTC. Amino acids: CASSLRGTSGRNEQFF.

The chain's CDR3 is CASSFGSGNEQYF. CDR3 bases: TGTGCCAGCAGCTTTGGGAGCGGGAACGAGCAGTACTTC. The chain joins TRBV7-9 to TRBJ2-7; TRBD2 matches at 7 bases. This CDR3 contains 13 residues. V dropped 3 bases and J dropped 5; count of bases not matched to a gene: 4. The germline gives CDR1 SEHNR, CDR2 FQNEAQ (reference sequence).

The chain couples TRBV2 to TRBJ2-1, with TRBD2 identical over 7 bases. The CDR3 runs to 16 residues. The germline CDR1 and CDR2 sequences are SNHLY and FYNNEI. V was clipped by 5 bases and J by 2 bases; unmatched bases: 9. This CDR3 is CASSKPPGLAYNEQFF. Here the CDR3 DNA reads TGTGCCAGCAGTAAACCCCCCGGACTAGCCTACAATGAGCAGTTCTTC.

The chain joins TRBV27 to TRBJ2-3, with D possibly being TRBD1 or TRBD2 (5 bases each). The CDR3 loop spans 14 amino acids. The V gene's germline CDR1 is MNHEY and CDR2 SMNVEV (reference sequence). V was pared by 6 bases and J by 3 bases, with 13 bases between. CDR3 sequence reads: CASRLGADTDTQYF. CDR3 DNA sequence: TGTGCCAGCAGACTAGGGGCGGATACAGATACGCAGTATTTT.

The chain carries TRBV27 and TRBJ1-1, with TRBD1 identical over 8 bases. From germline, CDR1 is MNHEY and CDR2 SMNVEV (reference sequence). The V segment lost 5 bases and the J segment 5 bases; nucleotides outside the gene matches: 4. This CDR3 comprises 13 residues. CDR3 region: CASSPDRGTEAFF. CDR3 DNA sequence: TGTGCCAGCAGTCCCGACAGGGGAACTGAAGCTTTCTTT.

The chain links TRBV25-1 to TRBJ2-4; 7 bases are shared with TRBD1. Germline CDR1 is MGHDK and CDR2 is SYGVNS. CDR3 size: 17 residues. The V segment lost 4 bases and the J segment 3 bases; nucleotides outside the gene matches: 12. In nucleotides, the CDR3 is TGTGCCAGCAGTGGCCGGATTTTAGGGGGCGTCAAAAACATTCAGTACTTC. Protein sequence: CASSGRILGGVKNIQYF.

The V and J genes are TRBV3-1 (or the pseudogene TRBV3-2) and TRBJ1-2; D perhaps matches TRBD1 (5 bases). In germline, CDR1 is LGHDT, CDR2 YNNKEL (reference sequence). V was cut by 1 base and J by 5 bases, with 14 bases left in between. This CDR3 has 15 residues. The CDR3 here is CASSQGSTVRYGYTF. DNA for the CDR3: TGTGCCAGCAGCCAAGGGTCGACAGTTAGGTATGGCTACACCTTC.

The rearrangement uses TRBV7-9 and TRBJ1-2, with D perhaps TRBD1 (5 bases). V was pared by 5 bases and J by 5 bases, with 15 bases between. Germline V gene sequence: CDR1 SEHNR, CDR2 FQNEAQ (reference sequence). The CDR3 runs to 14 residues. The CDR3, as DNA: TGTGCCAGCAGCCGTACCGGGGGTGGGTATGGCTACACCTTC. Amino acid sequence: CASSRTGGGYGYTF.

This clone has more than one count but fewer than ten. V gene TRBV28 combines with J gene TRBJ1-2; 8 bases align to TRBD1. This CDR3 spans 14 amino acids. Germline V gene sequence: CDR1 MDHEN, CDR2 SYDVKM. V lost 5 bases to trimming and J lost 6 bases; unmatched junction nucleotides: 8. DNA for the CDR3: TGTGCCAGCAGTAGGGGACAGGAAAGGAATGGCTACACCTTC. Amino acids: CASSRGQERNGYTF.

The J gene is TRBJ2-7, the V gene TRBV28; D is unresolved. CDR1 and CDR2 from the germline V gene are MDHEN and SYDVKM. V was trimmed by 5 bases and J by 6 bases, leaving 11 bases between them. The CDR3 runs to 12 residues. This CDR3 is CASSLGSSEQYF. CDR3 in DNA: TGTGCCAGCAGTCTGGGATCGAGCGAGCAGTACTTC. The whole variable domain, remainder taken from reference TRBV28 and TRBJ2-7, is DVKVTQSSRYLVKRTGEKVFLECVQDMDHENMFWYRQDPGLGLRLIYFSYDVKMKEKGDIPEGYSVSREKKERFSLILESASTNQTSMYLCASSLGSSEQYFGPGTRLTVT.

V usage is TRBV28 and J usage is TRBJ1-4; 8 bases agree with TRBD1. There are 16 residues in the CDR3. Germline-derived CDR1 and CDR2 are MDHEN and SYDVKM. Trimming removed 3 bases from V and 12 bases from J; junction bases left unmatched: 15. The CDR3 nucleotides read TGTGCCAGCAGTTTTGGGACCGGGACAGGTAAACCCGAACTGTTTTTT. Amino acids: CASSFGTGTGKPELFF.

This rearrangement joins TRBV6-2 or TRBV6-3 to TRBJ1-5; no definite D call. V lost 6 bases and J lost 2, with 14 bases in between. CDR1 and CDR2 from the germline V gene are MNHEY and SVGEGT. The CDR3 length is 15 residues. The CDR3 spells CASSPEGPRNQPQHF. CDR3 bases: TGTGCCAGCAGCCCCGAGGGTCCCCGCAATCAGCCCCAGCATTTT.

The CDR3: CASSPGQGFEKLFF. For the CDR3, the DNA is TGTGCCAGCAGCCCGGGACAGGGGTTTGAAAAACTGTTTTTT. The chain joins TRBV3-1 (or the pseudogene TRBV3-2) to TRBJ1-4, with 10 bases lining up with TRBD1. Trimming took 4 bases from V and 7 from J; bases not matched to a gene: 3. CDR1 LGHDT and CDR2 YNNKEL come from the germline V gene (reference sequence). This CDR3 has 14 residues.

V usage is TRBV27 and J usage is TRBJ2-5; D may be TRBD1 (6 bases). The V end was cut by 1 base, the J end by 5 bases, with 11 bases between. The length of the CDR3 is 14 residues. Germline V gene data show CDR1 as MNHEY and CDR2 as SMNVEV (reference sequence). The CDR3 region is CASSLFSGDETQYF. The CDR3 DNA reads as TGTGCCAGCAGTTTATTCTCAGGGGATGAGACCCAGTACTTC.

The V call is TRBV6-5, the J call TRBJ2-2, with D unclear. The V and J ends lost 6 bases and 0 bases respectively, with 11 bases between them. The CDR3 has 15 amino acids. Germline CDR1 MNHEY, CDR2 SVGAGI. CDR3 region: CASSTHWANTGELFF. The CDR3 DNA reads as TGTGCCAGCAGCACCCACTGGGCGAACACCGGGGAGCTGTTTTTT.

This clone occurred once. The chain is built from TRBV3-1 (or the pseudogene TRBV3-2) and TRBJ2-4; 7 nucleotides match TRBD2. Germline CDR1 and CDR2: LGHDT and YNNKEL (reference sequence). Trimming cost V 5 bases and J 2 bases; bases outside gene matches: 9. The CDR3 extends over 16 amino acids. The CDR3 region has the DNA TGTGCCAGCAGCTCTAGCGGAGGGTGGACCAAAAACATTCAGTACTTC. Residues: CASSSSGGWTKNIQYF.

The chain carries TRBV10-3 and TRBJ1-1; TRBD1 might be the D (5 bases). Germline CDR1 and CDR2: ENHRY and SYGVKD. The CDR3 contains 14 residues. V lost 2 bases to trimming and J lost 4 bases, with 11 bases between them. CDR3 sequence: CAISERAGRTEAFF. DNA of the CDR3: TGTGCCATCAGTGAGCGGGCAGGGCGCACTGAAGCTTTCTTT.